These 26 T cell receptor beta chains came from one sample sequenced in a study of Ad26.COV2.S vaccination and SARS-CoV-2 variants. Treatment of the sample: around 19 received Ad26.COV2.S at low or high dose, single or two shots; about 5 received placebo; per-sample allocation not given. Sampling happened 63 days after the first vaccine or placebo injection. TCRdb's copy holds only in-frame clones and misses some; the assay was immunoSEQ multiplex PCR. The sample lists 300,000 to 350,000 clones; 88% were seen once. The sample was peripheral blood, taken in a trial of Ad26.COV2.S vaccine versus placebo. These receptor sequences come from a person aged 18-65 years who received the Ad26.COV2.S COVID-19 vaccine or a placebo.

The chain combines TRBV10-2 with TRBJ2-1; 7 bases fit TRBD2. The germline V gene has CDR1 WSHSY and CDR2 SAAADI. Germline trimming cut 4 bases from V and 0 bases from J; bases unmatched to any gene: 9. This CDR3 spans 17 amino acids. The CDR3 loop is CASSVSVRGSSYNEQFF. The CDR3 DNA sequence: TGCGCCAGCAGTGTATCAGTGCGGGGGAGCTCCTACAATGAGCAGTTCTTC.

This chain connects TRBV11-3 to TRBJ1-1; D is perhaps TRBD1 (5 bases). The V end lost 5 bases, the J end lost 1 base, and 11 bases lay between the germline ends. The CDR3 is made up of 14 amino acids. Germline CDR1 SGHNT, CDR2 YENEEA. The CDR3 protein is CASSLGARNTEAFF. As DNA, the CDR3 is TGTGCCAGCAGCCTAGGGGCCCGGAACACTGAAGCTTTCTTT.

The chain recombines TRBV7-8 with TRBJ1-1; D is undetermined. With 2 bases removed from V and 4 bases from J, the gap between germline ends came to 5 bases. The CDR3 is 12 residues long. Germline V gives CDR1 SGHVS, CDR2 FQNEAQ. CDR3 coding DNA: TGTGCCAGCAGCTTACCGGGCACTGAAGCTTTCTTT. Residues: CASSLPGTEAFF.

As concerns this clone: The identical CDR3 is also encoded by other nucleotide sequences in the sample. The V gene is TRBV12-3 or TRBV12-4, the J gene TRBJ1-4; D gene uncertain. The CDR3 spans 11 residues. The ends were cut back, 4 bases at V and 7 bases at J, with 4 bases in the middle. The CDR3 DNA reads TGTGCCAGCAGTTGGGGTGAAAAACTGTTTTTT. It is translated as CASSWGEKLFF.

V usage is TRBV7-3 and J usage is TRBJ2-7; D call uncertain. V was clipped by 4 bases and J by 2 bases, with 15 bases between them. Germline V CDR1 and CDR2: SGHTA, FQGTGA. This CDR3 is 15 amino acids long. The CDR3 protein is CASSYDGTLTYEQYF. Here the CDR3 DNA reads TGTGCCAGCAGCTACGACGGAACTTTAACCTACGAGCAGTACTTC.

V usage is TRBV11-2 and J usage is TRBJ2-3; D might be TRBD1 or TRBD2, each matching 5 bases. The ends were cut back, 5 bases at V and 6 bases at J, with 21 bases in the middle. Germline assignment: CDR1 SGHAT and CDR2 FQNNGV. This CDR3 is 16 amino acids long. The CDR3: CASSAPAEQWGDTQYF. In nucleotides, the CDR3 is TGTGCCAGCAGCGCACCCGCGGAACAGTGGGGGGATACGCAGTATTTT.

V and J are TRBV29-1 and TRBJ2-7, with D possibly being TRBD1 or TRBD2 (5 bases each). With 7 bases removed from V and 4 bases from J, the gap between germline ends came to 14 bases. The CDR3 consists of 12 residues. Germline CDR1 reads SQVTM; CDR2 reads ANQGSEA. CDR3 DNA sequence: TGCAGCGCCGGGGCCACAACGTACGAGCAGTACTTC. This codes for CSAGATTYEQYF.

The J gene is TRBJ2-2, the V gene TRBV19, with a tentative D call TRBD2 (6 bases). Germline values: CDR1 LNHDA, CDR2 SQIVND (reference sequence). V was trimmed by 7 bases and J by 0 bases, leaving 9 bases between them. The length of the CDR3 is 14 residues. The CDR3 sequence is CASKAGTNTGELFF. The DNA of the CDR3 is TGTGCCAGTAAGGCGGGGACGAACACCGGGGAGCTGTTTTTT.

J is TRBJ2-5 and V is TRBV28; 8 nucleotides align to TRBD1. V shed 7 bases and J 2 bases; nucleotides not matched to a gene: 3. The CDR3 has 13 residues. Germline assignment: CDR1 MDHEN and CDR2 SYDVKM. CDR3 sequence (DNA): TGTGCCAGCATCAGGGGGCGGCAAGAGACCCAGTACTTC. Residues: CASIRGRQETQYF. Filled out from reference TRBV28 and TRBJ2-5, the complete variable domain reads DVKVTQSSRYLVKRTGEKVFLECVQDMDHENMFWYRQDPGLGLRLIYFSYDVKMKEKGDIPEGYSVSREKKERFSLILESASTNQTSMYLCASIRGRQETQYFGPGTRLLVL.

Comment on this clone: An end of the junction differs from the germline gene, which may be a read error. The V call is TRBV7-7, the J call TRBJ2-5, with a weak D call TRBD2 (5 bases). CDR1 is SSHAT and CDR2 is FNYEAQ in the germline V gene (reference sequence). The length of the CDR3 is 17 residues. CDR3 region: CASSLGRGGRNQETQYF. CDR3 in DNA: TGTGCTAGCAGCTTAGGTCGAGGCGGGCGGAACCAAGAGACCCAGTACTTC. The variable domain in full, with the rest retrieved from reference TRBV7-7 and TRBJ2-5, is GAGVSQSPRYKVTKRGQDVTLRCDPISSHATLYWYQQALGQGPEFLTYFNYEAQPDKSGLPSDRFSAERPEGSISTLTIQRTEQRDSAMYRCASSLGRGGRNQETQYFGPGTRLLVL.

The chain recombines TRBV7-9 with TRBJ1-1; D is uncertain. CDR1 is SEHNR and CDR2 is FQNEAQ in the germline V gene (reference sequence). Trimming stripped 1 base from V and 1 base from J, with 7 bases between. The CDR3 is made up of 14 amino acids. The CDR3 DNA sequence: TGTGCCAGCAGCTTAGTCACCGGGAACACTGAAGCTTTCTTT. Translation: CASSLVTGNTEAFF.

This chain joins TRBV6-5 and TRBJ1-1, with 7 nucleotides matching TRBD1. The CDR3 sequence is 14 residues long. The ends lost 5 bases at V and 2 bases at J; junction bases unmatched: 5. Germline V gives CDR1 MNHEY, CDR2 SVGAGI. The CDR3 loop reads CASSRGQTNTEAFF. DNA of the CDR3: TGTGCCAGCAGTAGGGGACAGACTAACACTGAAGCTTTCTTT.

The chain couples TRBV7-3 to TRBJ2-2; D may be TRBD2 (6 bases). Germline lookup yields CDR1 SGHTA and CDR2 FQGTGA. V gave up 5 bases and J gave up 4 bases, with 17 bases separating them. This CDR3 is built from 16 residues. Here the CDR3 reads CASSPPGGLGTGELFF. The CDR3 nucleotides read TGTGCCAGCAGCCCCCCCGGGGGTTTGGGCACCGGGGAGCTGTTTTTT.

J is TRBJ1-2 and V is TRBV6-2 or TRBV6-3; a weak D match, TRBD1 (6 bases). Germline CDR1 is MNHEY and CDR2 is SVGEGT. The CDR3 is made up of 15 amino acids. V lost 6 bases to trimming and J lost 1 base, with 15 bases between them. For the CDR3, the DNA is TGTGCCAGCAGCCGCCTGGACAGCCTTAACTATGGCTACACCTTC. Its translation is CASSRLDSLNYGYTF.

V and J are TRBV28 and TRBJ1-5; a possible D gene is TRBD1 (6 bases). Per germline, CDR1 MDHEN and CDR2 SYDVKM. This CDR3 has 13 amino acids. Trimming stripped 7 bases from V and 4 bases from J, with 11 bases between. The chain's CDR3 is CASTLDSNQPQHF. The CDR3 nucleotides are TGTGCCAGCACCCTGGACAGTAATCAGCCCCAGCATTTT.

The chain combines TRBV7-9 with TRBJ1-3; TRBD1 agrees at 8 bases. The CDR3 runs to 16 residues. CDR1 is SEHNR, CDR2 FQNEAQ, per germline (reference sequence). V was pared by 2 bases and J by 4 bases, with 7 bases of the junction left unmatched. The CDR3 is CASSLMGQAAGNTIYF. CDR3 nucleotide sequence: TGTGCCAGCAGCTTAATGGGACAGGCGGCAGGAAACACCATATATTTT.

The chain combines TRBV30 with TRBJ1-4, with D possibly being TRBD1 (6 bases). The germline CDR1 and CDR2 sequences are GTSNPN and SVGIG (reference sequence). The CDR3 totals 15 residues. V shed 2 bases and J shed 2 bases, with 12 bases lying between them. The CDR3 DNA is TGTGCCTGGAGTATGGACAGTCGCACTAATGAAAAACTGTTTTTT. This sequence encodes CAWSMDSRTNEKLFF.

The chain uses TRBV2 and TRBJ1-1, with 7 bases matching TRBD1. After removal of 5 bases from V and 1 base from J, the junction contained 1 base not matched to a gene. Germline V gene sequence: CDR1 SNHLY, CDR2 FYNNEI. The CDR3 has 13 amino acids. The CDR3 here is CASSRDRNTEAFF. CDR3 in DNA: TGTGCCAGCAGTAGGGACAGGAACACTGAAGCTTTCTTT.

The V call is TRBV7-9, the J call TRBJ2-1; D remains unclear. This CDR3 is built from 11 residues. V lost 5 bases to trimming and J lost 8 bases, with 7 bases between them. From germline, CDR1 is SEHNR and CDR2 FQNEAQ (reference sequence). Here the CDR3 reads CASSSPHEQFF. Written as DNA, the CDR3 is TGTGCCAGCAGCAGCCCGCATGAGCAGTTCTTC.

J is TRBJ2-7 and V is TRBV29-1; a possible D gene is TRBD1 (6 bases). The CDR3 covers 13 residues. Deletions cut 6 bases from V and 0 bases from J, with 12 bases between. CDR1 is SQVTM and CDR2 is ANQGSEA in the germline V gene. The CDR3 here is CSVSQGPSYEQYF. The CDR3 DNA is TGCAGCGTCTCCCAGGGGCCCTCCTACGAGCAGTACTTC.

This chain uses TRBV19 with TRBJ1-5, with 7 bases identical to TRBD1. Looked up from germline, CDR1 is LNHDA and CDR2 is SQIVND (reference sequence). The CDR3 spans 18 residues. V gave up 4 bases and J gave up 0 bases; unmatched junction bases: 12. CDR3: CASSKRDSRLNSNQPQHF. The CDR3 region has the DNA TGTGCCAGTAGTAAACGGGACAGTCGGTTAAATAGCAATCAGCCCCAGCATTTT.

The V gene is TRBV3-1 (or the pseudogene TRBV3-2), the J gene TRBJ1-4; TRBD1 is a possible D gene (6 bases). Trimming pared 2 bases from V and 7 bases from J, leaving 11 bases between. Germline loops: CDR1 LGHDT, CDR2 YNNKEL (reference sequence). This CDR3 comprises 14 residues. The CDR3 reads CASSQLQGTEKLFF. CDR3 sequence (DNA): TGTGCCAGCAGCCAACTACAGGGTACTGAAAAACTGTTTTTT.

The rearrangement joins TRBV30 to TRBJ1-4, with 11 nucleotides matching TRBD1. The CDR3 runs 16 residues. Germline V CDR1 and CDR2: GTSNPN, SVGIG (reference sequence). The V segment lost 3 bases and the J segment 8 bases; nucleotides outside the gene matches: 11. For the CDR3, the DNA is TGTGCCTGGAGAGGGATCCGGGACAGGGGGTCAGAAAAACTGTTTTTT. This gives the protein CAWRGIRDRGSEKLFF.

This chain links TRBV5-5 with TRBJ1-2, with 7 bases aligning to TRBD1. V lost 3 bases, J lost 0 bases, and 5 bases stayed unmatched. CDR1 and CDR2 from the germline V gene are SGHKS and YYEKEE (reference sequence). The CDR3 extends over 15 amino acids. The CDR3 DNA is TGTGCCAGCAGCTCCCCGGGACAGACTAACTATGGCTACACCTTC. Translating gives CASSSPGQTNYGYTF. The variable domain in full, with the rest retrieved from reference TRBV5-5 and TRBJ1-2, is DAGVTQSPTHLIKTRGQQVTLRCSPISGHKSVSWYQQVLGQGPQFIFQYYEKEERGRGNFPDRFSARQFPNYSSELNVNALLLGDSALYLCASSSPGQTNYGYTFGSGTRLTVV.

The chain links TRBV7-2 to TRBJ1-2; a possible D gene is TRBD1 (6 bases). The germline CDR1 and CDR2 sequences are SGHTA and FQGNSA. Trimming stripped 3 bases from V and 6 bases from J, with 11 bases between. The CDR3 runs to 13 residues. For the CDR3, the DNA is TGTGCCAGCAGCTTCCGGACAGCGGATGGCTACACCTTC. This translates into CASSFRTADGYTF.

V and J are TRBV18 and TRBJ1-6; possible D gene TRBD1, 5 bases. Germline CDR1 is KGHSH and CDR2 is LQKENI. V lost 2 bases, J lost 7 bases, and 9 bases lay in between. This CDR3 contains 14 residues. The CDR3 sequence is CASSPDSQNSPLHF. Here the CDR3 DNA reads TGTGCCAGCTCACCAGACAGCCAGAATTCACCCCTCCACTTT.